The 27 T cell receptor beta chains below all came from one sample that was sequenced in a study of blood T cell repertoires in COVID-19. Profiled with immunoSEQ multiplex PCR; TCRdb holds only in-frame clones, not every one. Among 200,000 to 300,000 clones listed, approximately 85% were seen once. Sequencing was done on a sample of peripheral blood. These TCRs come from a woman in her 70s with acute or convalescent COVID-19.

The V gene is TRBV15, the J gene TRBJ1-4; TRBD1 agrees at 7 bases. The V segment lost 9 bases and the J segment 3 bases; nucleotides outside the gene matches: 7. There are 14 residues in the CDR3. The germline gives CDR1 LNHNV, CDR2 YYDKDF (reference sequence). CDR3 sequence: CATTQGDANEKLFF. DNA of the CDR3: TGTGCCACAACCCAGGGGGACGCTAATGAAAAACTGTTTTTT.

This clone was recorded at least ten times. The chain recombines TRBV4-1 with TRBJ1-5, with a weak D call TRBD1 (6 bases). The CDR3 covers 14 residues. V was clipped by 0 bases and J by 4 bases, with 7 bases between them. Germline CDR1 and CDR2: MGHRA and YSYEKL. The CDR3 sequence is CASSQEQGNQPQHF. CDR3 nucleotide sequence: TGCGCCAGCAGCCAAGAACAGGGAAATCAGCCCCAGCATTTT.

The chain uses TRBV5-6 and TRBJ2-6, with 8 bases aligning to TRBD1. V shed 4 bases and J 0 bases; nucleotides not matched to a gene: 6. CDR3 length: 17 residues. The germline CDR1 and CDR2 sequences are SGHDT and YYEEEE. The CDR3 bases are TGTGCCAGCAGCCAAGACAGGGGAGTCTCTGGGGCCAACGTCCTGACTTTC. As protein: CASSQDRGVSGANVLTF.

V is TRBV28 and J is TRBJ1-5, with 8 bases aligning to TRBD1. Germline V gene data show CDR1 as MDHEN and CDR2 as SYDVKM. The CDR3 contains 12 residues. V lost 9 bases and J lost 4; bases outside the gene matches: 2. The CDR3 sequence is CASRTGNQPQHF. The CDR3 bases are TGTGCCAGTCGGACAGGGAATCAGCCCCAGCATTTT.

The gene calls are TRBV5-1 and TRBJ1-5; D unresolved. Deletions cut 0 bases from V and 3 bases from J, with 7 bases between. CDR3 length equals 14 residues. Germline assignment: CDR1 SGHRS and CDR2 YFSETQ. The CDR3 DNA is TGCGCCAGCAGCTTGGGAGCTAACAATCAGCCCCAGCATTTT. Encoded protein: CASSLGANNQPQHF.

The V gene is TRBV6-4, the J gene TRBJ2-2, with D perhaps matching TRBD1 (5 bases). Per germline, CDR1 MRHNA and CDR2 SNTAGT. The CDR3 is made up of 17 amino acids. Trimming removed 10 bases from V and 0 bases from J, with 21 bases in between. The CDR3 region has the DNA TGTGCCATCGATAAAGACGGACATAGGACGAACACCGGGGAGCTGTTTTTT. This encodes CAIDKDGHRTNTGELFF.

V is TRBV7-2 and J is TRBJ1-1, with D possibly matching TRBD1 (5 bases). CDR1 is SGHTA and CDR2 is FQGNSA in the germline V gene. The ends were cut back, 5 bases at V and 5 bases at J, with 18 bases in the middle. The length of the CDR3 is 15 residues. Here the CDR3 DNA reads TGTGCCAGCAGCCCTACCAACCTACAGGATACTGAAGCTTTCTTT. It translates to CASSPTNLQDTEAFF. Filled out from reference TRBV7-2 and TRBJ1-1, the complete variable domain reads GAGVSQSPSNKVTEKGKDVELRCDPISGHTALYWYRQSLGQGLEFLIYFQGNSAPDKSGLPSDRFSAERTGGSVSTLTIQRTQQEDSAVYLCASSPTNLQDTEAFFGQGTRLTVV.

Details on this clone: Different DNA sequences within this sample yield the same CDR3. The chain employs TRBV6-6 and TRBJ1-2; D unclear. Trimming cost V 2 bases and J 3 bases, with 7 bases left between them. This CDR3 spans 13 amino acids. The germline CDR1 and CDR2 sequences are MNHNY and SVGAGI (reference sequence). In DNA form, the CDR3 reads TGTGCCAGCAGTTACGAGGGAGACTATGGCTACACCTTC. Translated, it gives CASSYEGDYGYTF.

This clone was seen more than once but under ten times. This chain's CDR3 is CASTAPGQGVNTIYF. The CDR3 DNA reads as TGTGCCAGCACCGCTCCGGGACAGGGGGTTAACACCATATATTTT. V gene TRBV2 combines with J gene TRBJ1-3; 11 positions match TRBD1. Trimming took 7 bases from V and 7 from J; bases not matched to a gene: 9. The CDR3 loop spans 15 amino acids. From germline, CDR1 is SNHLY and CDR2 FYNNEI.

J is TRBJ2-7 and V is TRBV7-2; 10 nucleotides agree with TRBD1. Germline lookup yields CDR1 SGHTA and CDR2 FQGNSA. This CDR3 comprises 15 residues. The trim removed 1 base at V and 2 bases at J, leaving 2 bases unmatched. In DNA, the CDR3 is TGTGCCAGCAGCTTAGGGGACAGGGGAGCCTACGAGCAGTACTTC. Residues: CASSLGDRGAYEQYF.

The chain recombines TRBV3-1 (or the pseudogene TRBV3-2) with TRBJ1-1; 10 nucleotides match TRBD1. Trimming cost V 4 bases and J 0 bases; bases outside gene matches: 5. Germline-derived CDR1 and CDR2 are LGHDT and YNNKEL (reference sequence). The CDR3 consists of 16 residues. The CDR3 region is CASSPGQGYLNTEAFF. The CDR3 DNA reads as TGTGCCAGCAGCCCGGGACAGGGGTATTTGAACACTGAAGCTTTCTTT.

This clone was found once. V usage is TRBV7-2 and J usage is TRBJ1-5; D call uncertain. Trimming took off 5 bases at V and 4 bases at J, with 15 bases between the two ends. CDR1 and CDR2 from the germline V gene are SGHTA and FQGNSA. This CDR3 contains 15 residues. DNA of the CDR3: TGTGCCAGCAGCCCGGCCGGGTTAGGAAATCAGCCCCAGCATTTT. Its protein is CASSPAGLGNQPQHF. The whole variable domain, remainder taken from reference TRBV7-2 and TRBJ1-5, is GAGVSQSPSNKVTEKGKDVELRCDPISGHTALYWYRQSLGQGLEFLIYFQGNSAPDKSGLPSDRFSAERTGGSVSTLTIQRTQQEDSAVYLCASSPAGLGNQPQHFGDGTRLSIL.

The rearrangement links TRBV9 to TRBJ2-3; TRBD2 agrees at 8 bases. The CDR3 has 18 residues. V was pared by 3 bases and J by 1 base, with 13 bases of the junction left unmatched. CDR1 is SGDLS, CDR2 YYNGEE, per germline. CDR3 nucleotides: TGTGCCAGCAGCGGCCCTGCGAGACGGGGGGGGCGCACAGATACGCAGTATTTT. It yields the protein CASSGPARRGGRTDTQYF. Full variable domain (remainder filled in from reference TRBV9 and TRBJ2-3): DSGVTQTPKHLITATGQRVTLRCSPRSGDLSVYWYQQSLDQGLQFLIQYYNGEERAKGNILERFSAQQFPDLHSELNLSSLELGDSALYFCASSGPARRGGRTDTQYFGPGTRLTVL.

The chain combines TRBV3-1 (or the pseudogene TRBV3-2) with TRBJ1-4; a possible D gene is TRBD1 (6 bases). CDR1 is LGHDT and CDR2 is YNNKEL in the germline V gene (reference sequence). This CDR3 has 14 amino acids. V lost 2 bases and J 10 bases, leaving 14 bases between the germline ends. The CDR3 coding sequence is TGTGCCAGCAGCCAAAACAGGGATTTGCGAAAACTGTTTTTT. Its translation: CASSQNRDLRKLFF.

The CDR3 here is CASSQGGGAGGGYTF. For the CDR3, the DNA is TGCGCCAGCAGCCAAGGGGGTGGGGCCGGGGGAGGCTACACCTTC. The genes are TRBV4-3 and TRBJ1-2; the D gene is possibly TRBD1 (5 bases). CDR3 length: 15 residues. Trimming stripped 1 base from V and 8 bases from J, with 17 bases between. Germline V gene lookup returns CDR1 LGHNA and CDR2 YSLEER.

The chain employs TRBV2 and TRBJ1-4; D is unresolved. CDR3 length: 15 residues. Trimming shortened V by 1 base and J by 7 bases, and 13 bases separated the two germline ends. Per the germline V gene, CDR1 is SNHLY and CDR2 is FYNNEI. The CDR3 coding sequence is TGTGCCAGCAGTGAAGTTGGGGAGTCAGGTGAAAAACTGTTTTTT. Amino acid sequence: CASSEVGESGEKLFF.

CDR3 sequence reads: CASSRQQGISYEQYF. DNA of the CDR3: TGTGCCAGCAGTCGGCAACAGGGGATCTCCTACGAGCAGTACTTC. V is TRBV6-2 or TRBV6-3 and J is TRBJ2-7, with 7 bases fitting TRBD1. With 5 bases clipped from V and 0 bases from J, the junction kept 7 bases outside the gene matches. This CDR3 is 15 amino acids long. Per germline, CDR1 MNHEY and CDR2 SVGEGT.

The rearrangement joins TRBV2 to TRBJ2-7, with 11 bases lining up with TRBD1. The CDR3 sequence is 14 residues long. Germline V gene sequence: CDR1 SNHLY, CDR2 FYNNEI. Unmatched junction bases numbered 4, after V lost 4 bases and J lost 5 bases. Here the CDR3 reads CASSGGTGGNEQYF. The CDR3 DNA sequence: TGTGCCAGCAGTGGGGGGACAGGGGGAAACGAGCAGTACTTC.

The V gene is TRBV19, the J gene TRBJ2-1; TRBD2 agrees at 8 bases. With 5 bases clipped from V and 5 bases from J, the junction kept 5 bases outside the gene matches. The CDR3 has 14 amino acids. From germline, CDR1 is LNHDA and CDR2 SQIVND (reference sequence). DNA for the CDR3: TGTGCCAGTAGTCCCGGGGGGGTCGACAATGAGCAGTTCTTC. This gives the protein CASSPGGVDNEQFF.

The V call is TRBV7-2, the J call TRBJ2-5, with D possibly matching TRBD1 (8 bases). The CDR3 has 15 residues. The ends were cut back, 5 bases at V and 4 bases at J, with 17 bases in the middle. Germline V lookup: CDR1 SGHTA, CDR2 FQGNSA. The DNA of the CDR3 is TGTGCCAGCAGCGGACAGGGAACGGGAGGAGAGACCCAGTACTTC. Its protein is CASSGQGTGGETQYF.

This chain connects TRBV9 to TRBJ1-4; maybe TRBD1 (5 bases). Germline CDR1 reads SGDLS; CDR2 reads YYNGEE. Trimming left V 3 bases short and J 8 bases short, with 8 bases between. This CDR3 region has 12 residues. The CDR3 sequence: CASSADSEKLFF. The CDR3 region has the DNA TGTGCCAGCAGCGCCGACAGCGAAAAACTGTTTTTT.

This clone was seen once. The chain joins TRBV30 to TRBJ2-2; the match to TRBD1 covers 9 bases. This CDR3 comprises 14 residues. The V segment lost 0 bases and the J segment 11 bases; nucleotides outside the gene matches: 7. Germline CDR1 GTSNPN, CDR2 SVGIG (reference sequence). The CDR3 here is CAWSVYTGGGELFF. Here the CDR3 DNA reads TGTGCCTGGAGTGTATATACAGGGGGCGGCGAGCTGTTTTTT.

As DNA, the CDR3 is TGTGCCAGCAACTCCGGGACAGGGCACTTCTTC. Its protein product is CASNSGTGHFF. The V call is TRBV6-5, the J call TRBJ2-1; 9 bases line up with TRBD1. With 7 bases clipped from V and 16 bases from J, the junction kept 8 bases outside the gene matches. The CDR3 is 11 residues long. CDR1 and CDR2 (germline): MNHEY, SVGAGI.

The V and J genes are TRBV5-1 and TRBJ1-1; D might be TRBD1 (6 bases). The CDR3 contains 14 residues. V was clipped by 4 bases and J by 1 base, with 11 bases between them. Per the germline V gene, CDR1 is SGHRS and CDR2 is YFSETQ. The CDR3 DNA is TGCGCCAGCAGCCGACAGGATCCGAACACTGAAGCTTTCTTT. Its translation is CASSRQDPNTEAFF.

The V and J genes are TRBV5-4 and TRBJ1-2, with a weak D call TRBD1 (6 bases). The CDR3 is 14 residues long. Germline-derived CDR1 and CDR2 are SGHNT and YYREEE (reference sequence). Trimming took 4 bases from V and 4 from J, leaving 14 bases between them. CDR3 DNA: TGTGCCAGCAGCCCGGACAGCTCCTCCTATGGCTACACCTTC. It encodes CASSPDSSSYGYTF.

This chain uses TRBV2 with TRBJ1-2; 8 bases are shared with TRBD1. CDR3 length: 13 residues. CDR1 and CDR2 from the germline V gene are SNHLY and FYNNEI. J gave up 6 bases and V 6 bases, and 6 bases lay outside the gene matches. CDR3 DNA: TGTGCCAGCAGCCCGCTGACAGGGGATGGCTACACCTTC. This encodes CASSPLTGDGYTF.

The chain uses TRBV4-3 and TRBJ1-6; TRBD1 might be the D (5 bases). Germline lookup yields CDR1 LGHNA and CDR2 YSLEER. The length of the CDR3 is 16 residues. V was trimmed by 0 bases and J by 5 bases, leaving 11 bases between them. DNA of the CDR3: TGCGCCAGCAGCCAAGATCTAGGGGCTAATAATTCACCCCTCCACTTT. The encoded protein is CASSQDLGANNSPLHF.